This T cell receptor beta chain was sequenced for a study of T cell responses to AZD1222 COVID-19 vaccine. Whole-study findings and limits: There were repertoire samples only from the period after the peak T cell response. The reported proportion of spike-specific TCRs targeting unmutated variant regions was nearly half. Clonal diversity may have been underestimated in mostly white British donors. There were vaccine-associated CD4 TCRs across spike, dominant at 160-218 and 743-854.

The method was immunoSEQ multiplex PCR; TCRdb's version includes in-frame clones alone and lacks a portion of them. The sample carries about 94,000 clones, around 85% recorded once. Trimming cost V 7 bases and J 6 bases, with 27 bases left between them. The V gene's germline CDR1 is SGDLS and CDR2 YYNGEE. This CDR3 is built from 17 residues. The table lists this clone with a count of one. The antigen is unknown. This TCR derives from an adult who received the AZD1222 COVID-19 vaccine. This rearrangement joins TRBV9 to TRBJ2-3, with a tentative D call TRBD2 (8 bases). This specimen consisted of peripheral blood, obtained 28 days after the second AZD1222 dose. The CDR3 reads CASDTGVRAGGPDTQYF. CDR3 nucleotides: TGTGCCAGCGACACAGGGGTCCGGGCGGGAGGACCCGATACGCAGTATTTT.